Listed below are T cell receptor beta chains from one sample, sequenced in a study of blood T cell repertoires in COVID-19. Sequencing used immunoSEQ multiplex PCR; TCRdb keeps in-frame clones, though not all of them. The data contain hundreds of thousands of clones, about 86% of them singletons. Sample: peripheral blood. These receptors came from a man in his 60s who had recovered from COVID-19. Both conserved end residues are part of each CDR3. A D gene is named only where the DNA matches it firmly. Clone size is not always given. Where it is, it says once, few, many or a class for expanded clones.

j_call d_call clone_size v_call cdr3_nt cdr3_aa
TRBJ1-5 TRBD1 - TRBV19 TGTGCCAGTAGCCCTGAGGGGGCTCGGAATCAGCCCCAGCATTTT CASSPEGARNQPQHF
TRBJ2-3 TRBD1 - TRBV6-5 TGTGCCAGCACCCGGACAGGGCTTACAGATACGCAGTATTTT CASTRTGLTDTQYF
TRBJ1-2 TRBD1 - TRBV29-1 TGCAGCGTCCATCGGGACAGTACCAACTATGGCTACACCTTC CSVHRDSTNYGYTF
TRBJ1-2 TRBD1 - TRBV6-5 TGTGCCAGCAGACCGACAGGGGGAGGCTATGGCTACACCTTC CASRPTGGGYGYTF
TRBJ1-2 TRBD1 few TRBV5-1 TGCGCCAGCAGCTCTTGGGGGGACAGGGGTAATGGCTACACCTTC CASSSWGDRGNGYTF
TRBJ2-7 - - TRBV5-4 TGTGCCAGCAGCTCGATAGATTCTGGCTACGAGCAGTACTTC CASSSIDSGYEQYF
TRBJ1-4 TRBD1 - TRBV3-1/TRBV3-2 TGTGCCAGCAGCCTCTCCTACAGGGGGGGAAATGAAACGGGTTTTTTT CASSLSYRGGNETGFF
TRBJ2-7 TRBD2 - TRBV9 TGTGCCAGCAGCGGAGAGATAGCGGGAGCGGGCGAGCAGTACTTC CASSGEIAGAGEQYF
TRBJ2-7 TRBD2 - TRBV5-4 TGTGCCAGCAGCTTGGGGGGGGGAAACTACGAGCAGTACTTC CASSLGGGNYEQYF
TRBJ2-4 TRBD2 - TRBV23-1 TGCGCCAGGGCAGGGAGGGACATTCAGTACTTC CARAGRDIQYF
TRBJ2-1 - few TRBV7-6 TGTGCCAGCAGCTTAGCGGAGAGGCGGGGATCTAATGAGCAGTTCTTC CASSLAERRGSNEQFF
TRBJ1-5 TRBD1 - TRBV28 TGTGCCAGCAGTTCGGGTAACAGGGGAAATCATCAGCCCCAGCATTTT CASSSGNRGNHQPQHF
TRBJ2-7 TRBD2 - TRBV2 TGTGCCAGCGTCTTTCTAGCGGGAGTCGAGCAGTACTTC CASVFLAGVEQYF
TRBJ1-2 - once TRBV24-1 TGTGCCACCAGTGATTTAAGCGATGGCTACACCTTC CATSDLSDGYTF
TRBJ2-7 - - TRBV19 TGTGCCAGTAGTATATCCGGGCGGGACAGATCCTACGAGCAGTACTTC CASSISGRDRSYEQYF
TRBJ1-1 TRBD1 - TRBV18 TGTGCCAGCTTGGGACAGATGAACACTGAAGCTTTCTTT CASLGQMNTEAFF
TRBJ2-2 TRBD2 - TRBV6-1 TGTGCCAGCAGTGAAACTAGCGGGGGACCTACGAACACCGGGGAGCTGTTTTTT CASSETSGGPTNTGELFF
TRBJ1-4 TRBD1 - TRBV18 TGTGCCAGCTCTCCCGGGACAGGTATCGAAAAACTGTTTTTT CASSPGTGIEKLFF
TRBJ2-1 TRBD2 - TRBV5-1 TGCGCCAGCAGCGCCTTTCTAGCGGGGGGGTACAATGAGCAGTTCTTC CASSAFLAGGYNEQFF
TRBJ1-3 TRBD1 few TRBV3-1/TRBV3-2 TGTGCCAGCAGCCAGATGACAGGGAGTGGAAACACCATATATTTT CASSQMTGSGNTIYF
TRBJ1-5 TRBD1 - TRBV27 TGTGCCAGCAGTCCCATCCTGACAGGGAATAATCAGCCCCAGCATTTT CASSPILTGNNQPQHF
TRBJ1-2 TRBD1 - TRBV7-3 TGTGCCAGCAGCAAAACCGGGACAGGGATCTATGGCTACACCTTC CASSKTGTGIYGYTF
TRBJ1-2 TRBD1 - TRBV6-6 TGTGCCAGCAGCCGACAGGGCTATGGCTACACCTTC CASSRQGYGYTF
TRBJ1-1 - - TRBV15 TGTGCCACCAGCCGACAGAAACAGGGATCCACTGAAGCTTTCTTT CATSRQKQGSTEAFF
TRBJ1-3 - - TRBV5-1 TGCGCCAGCAGCTTGGGGGAGATCTCTGGAAACACCATATATTTT CASSLGEISGNTIYF
TRBJ2-4 TRBD1 - TRBV28 TGTGCCAGCACCCCCCGGGACAGGGGAAACATTCAGTACTTC CASTPRDRGNIQYF
TRBJ2-3 - - TRBV14 TGTGCCAGCAGCCGGCCGGGGAGACCTAGCACAGATACGCAGTATTTT CASSRPGRPSTDTQYF
TRBJ1-5 TRBD1 once TRBV29-1 TGCAGCGTTGCAACAGGGGACGGGGGTTCTCAGCCCCAGCATTTT CSVATGDGGSQPQHF